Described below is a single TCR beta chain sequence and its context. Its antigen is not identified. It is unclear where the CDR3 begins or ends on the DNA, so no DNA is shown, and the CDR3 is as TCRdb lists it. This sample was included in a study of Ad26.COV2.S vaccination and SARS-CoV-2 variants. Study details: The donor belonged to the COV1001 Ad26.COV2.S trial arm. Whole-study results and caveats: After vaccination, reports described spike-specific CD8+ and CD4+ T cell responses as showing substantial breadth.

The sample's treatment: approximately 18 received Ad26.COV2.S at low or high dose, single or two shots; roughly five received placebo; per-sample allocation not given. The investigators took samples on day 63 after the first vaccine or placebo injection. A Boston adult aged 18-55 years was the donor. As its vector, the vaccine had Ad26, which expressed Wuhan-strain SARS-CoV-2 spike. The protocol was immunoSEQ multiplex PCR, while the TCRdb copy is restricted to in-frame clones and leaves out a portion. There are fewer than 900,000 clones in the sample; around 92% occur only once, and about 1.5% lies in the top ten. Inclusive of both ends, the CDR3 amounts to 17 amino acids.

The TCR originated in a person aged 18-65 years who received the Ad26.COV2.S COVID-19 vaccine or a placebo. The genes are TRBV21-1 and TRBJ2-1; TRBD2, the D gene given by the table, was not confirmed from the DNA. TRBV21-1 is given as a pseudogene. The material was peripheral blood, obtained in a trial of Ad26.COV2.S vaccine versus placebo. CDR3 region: CASSNWASGSGDNEQFF.